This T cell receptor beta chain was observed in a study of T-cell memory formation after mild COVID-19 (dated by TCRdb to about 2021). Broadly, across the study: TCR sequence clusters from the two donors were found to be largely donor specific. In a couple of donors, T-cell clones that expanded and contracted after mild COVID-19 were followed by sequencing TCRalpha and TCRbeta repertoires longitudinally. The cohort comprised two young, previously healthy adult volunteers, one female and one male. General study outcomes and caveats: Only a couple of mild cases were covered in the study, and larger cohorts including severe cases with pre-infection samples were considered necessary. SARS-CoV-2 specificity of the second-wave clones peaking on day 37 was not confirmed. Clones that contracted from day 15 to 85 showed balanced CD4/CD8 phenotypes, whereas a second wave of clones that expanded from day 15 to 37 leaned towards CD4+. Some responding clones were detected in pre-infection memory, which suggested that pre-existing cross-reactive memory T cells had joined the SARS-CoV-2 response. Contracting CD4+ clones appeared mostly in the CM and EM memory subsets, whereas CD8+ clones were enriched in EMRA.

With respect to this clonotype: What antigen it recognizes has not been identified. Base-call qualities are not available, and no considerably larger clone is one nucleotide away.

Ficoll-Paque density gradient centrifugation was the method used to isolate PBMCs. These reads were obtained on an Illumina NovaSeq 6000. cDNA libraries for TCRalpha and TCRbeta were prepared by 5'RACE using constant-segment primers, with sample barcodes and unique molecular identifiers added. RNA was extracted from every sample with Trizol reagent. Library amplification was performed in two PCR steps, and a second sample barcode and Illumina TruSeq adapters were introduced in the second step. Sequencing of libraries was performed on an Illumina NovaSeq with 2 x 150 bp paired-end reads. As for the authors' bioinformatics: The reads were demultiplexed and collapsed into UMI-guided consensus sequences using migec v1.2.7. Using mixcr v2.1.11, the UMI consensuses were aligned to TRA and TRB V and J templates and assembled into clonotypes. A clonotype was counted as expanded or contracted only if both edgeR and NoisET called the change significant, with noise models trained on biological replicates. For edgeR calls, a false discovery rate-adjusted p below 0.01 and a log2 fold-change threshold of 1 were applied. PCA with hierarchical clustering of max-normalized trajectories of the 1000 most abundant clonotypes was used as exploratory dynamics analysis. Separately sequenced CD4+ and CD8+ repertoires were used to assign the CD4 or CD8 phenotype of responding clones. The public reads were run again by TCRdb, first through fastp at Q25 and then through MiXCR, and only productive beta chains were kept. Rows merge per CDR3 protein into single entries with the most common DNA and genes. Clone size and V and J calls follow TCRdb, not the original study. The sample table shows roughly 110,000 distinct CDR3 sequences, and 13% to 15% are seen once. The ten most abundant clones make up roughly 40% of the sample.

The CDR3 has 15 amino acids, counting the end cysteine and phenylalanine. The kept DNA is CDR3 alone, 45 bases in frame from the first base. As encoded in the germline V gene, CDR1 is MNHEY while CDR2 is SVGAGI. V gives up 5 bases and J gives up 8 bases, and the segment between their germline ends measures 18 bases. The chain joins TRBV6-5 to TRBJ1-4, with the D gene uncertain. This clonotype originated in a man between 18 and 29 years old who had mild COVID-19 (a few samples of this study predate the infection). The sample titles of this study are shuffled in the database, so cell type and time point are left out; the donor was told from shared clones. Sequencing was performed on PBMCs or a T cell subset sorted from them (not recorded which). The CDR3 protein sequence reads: CASSPAPTLSEKLFF. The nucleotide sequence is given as TGTGCCAGCAGTCCCGCCCCGACCTTGAGCGAAAAACTGTTTTTT.